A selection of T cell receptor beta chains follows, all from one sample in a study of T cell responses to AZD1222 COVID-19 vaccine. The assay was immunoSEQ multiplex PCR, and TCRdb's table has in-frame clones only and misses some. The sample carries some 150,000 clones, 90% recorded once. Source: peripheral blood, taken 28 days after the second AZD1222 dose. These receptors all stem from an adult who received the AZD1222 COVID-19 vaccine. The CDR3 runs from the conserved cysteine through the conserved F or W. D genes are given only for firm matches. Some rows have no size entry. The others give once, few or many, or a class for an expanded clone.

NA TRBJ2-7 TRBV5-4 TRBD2 TGTGCCAGCAGCTCCGGGACTAGCTACGAGCAGTACTTC CASSSGTSYEQYF
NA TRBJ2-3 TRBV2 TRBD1 TGTGCCAGCAGGCGGACAGGGGCTAGCACAGATACGCAGTATTTT CASRRTGASTDTQYF
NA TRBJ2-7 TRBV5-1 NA TGCGCCAGCACCATGGGGGGACCCTCCTACGAGCAGTACTTC CASTMGGPSYEQYF
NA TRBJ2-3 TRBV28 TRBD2 TGTGCCAGCAGTTTCCCTAGCGGCCTCACAGATACGCAGTATTTT CASSFPSGLTDTQYF
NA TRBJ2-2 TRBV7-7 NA TGTGCTAGCAGCTTACGCGGGACGAACACCGGGGAGCTGTTTTTT CASSLRGTNTGELFF
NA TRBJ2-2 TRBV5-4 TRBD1 TGTGCCAGCAGGCCACAGGGGGCGAACACCGGGGAGCTGTTTTTT CASRPQGANTGELFF
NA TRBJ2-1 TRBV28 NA TGTGCCAGCAGTTTACTTCAGGGGAATTGGGACAATGAGCAGTTCTTC CASSLLQGNWDNEQFF
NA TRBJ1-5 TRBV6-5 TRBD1 TGTGCCAGCAGTATAGACAGGGGTGGCAATCAGCCCCAGCATTTT CASSIDRGGNQPQHF
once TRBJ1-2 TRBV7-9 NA TGTGCCAGCACCGTAGTCGACTATGGCTACACCTTC CASTVVDYGYTF
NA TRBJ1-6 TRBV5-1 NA TGCGCCAGCAGCTTGGCAGGGAATTCACCCCTCCACTTT CASSLAGNSPLHF
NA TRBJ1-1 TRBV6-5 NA TGTGCCAGCAGAGACAGATTGAACACTGAAGCTTTCTTT CASRDRLNTEAFF
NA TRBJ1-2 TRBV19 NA TGTGCCAGTAGTATTAACTATGGCTACACCTTC CASSINYGYTF
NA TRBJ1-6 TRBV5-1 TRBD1 TGCGCCAGCAGCCCGGACAGGGCAAGACCCAATTCACCCCTCCACTTT CASSPDRARPNSPLHF
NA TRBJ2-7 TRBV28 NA TGTGCCAGCAGTTTAGACAGTCCCTACGAGCAGTACTTC CASSLDSPYEQYF
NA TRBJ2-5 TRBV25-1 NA TGTGCCAGCAGCAACCCTCATGGGGGCCAAGAGACCCAGTACTTC CASSNPHGGQETQYF
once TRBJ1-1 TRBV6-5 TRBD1 TGTGCCAGTCGACAGGGGAACACTGAAGCTTTCTTT CASRQGNTEAFF
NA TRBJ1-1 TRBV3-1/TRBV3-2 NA TGTGCCAGCAGCCAAGTTAGGAACACTGAAGCTTTCTTT CASSQVRNTEAFF
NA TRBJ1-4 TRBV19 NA TGTGCCAGTAGTCCTTGGGAGGTTGCCGGAAAACTGTTTTTT CASSPWEVAGKLFF
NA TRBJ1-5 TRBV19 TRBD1 TGTGCCAGTAGTCAAGCGGAACCCGGGACAGGTCGGAGCAATCAGCCCCAGCATTTT CASSQAEPGTGRSNQPQHF
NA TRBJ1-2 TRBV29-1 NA TGCAGCTCGGACGGGAGCTATGGCTACACCTTC CSSDGSYGYTF
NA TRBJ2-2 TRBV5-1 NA TGCGCCAGCAGCTTACAGGGAAAGACCGGGGAGCTGTTTTTT CASSLQGKTGELFF
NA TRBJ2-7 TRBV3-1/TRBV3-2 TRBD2 TGTGCCAGCAGCCGCGCGGGAGCTACACACGAGCAGTACTTC CASSRAGATHEQYF
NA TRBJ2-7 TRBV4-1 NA TGCGCCAGCAGCCAAGGACTCAGGGCGCCCTACGAGCAGTACTTC CASSQGLRAPYEQYF
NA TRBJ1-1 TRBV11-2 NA TGTGCCAGCAGCTCGCCGAGGAAGAACACTGAAGCTTTCTTT CASSSPRKNTEAFF
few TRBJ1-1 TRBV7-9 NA TGTGCCAGCAGCTTAGAACAGAACACTGAAGCTTTCTTT CASSLEQNTEAFF
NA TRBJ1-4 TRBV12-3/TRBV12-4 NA TGTGCCAGCAGTTTAGTCTTGGAAAAACTGTTTTTT CASSLVLEKLFF
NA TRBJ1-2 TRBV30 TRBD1 TGTGCCTGGAGTGGAAGGACAGGGGCTGTCGACTATGGCTACACCTTC CAWSGRTGAVDYGYTF
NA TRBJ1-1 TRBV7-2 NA TGTGCCAGCAGCTTGCAGGGGATTGAAGCTTTCTTT CASSLQGIEAFF
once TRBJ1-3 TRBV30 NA TGTGCCTGGGGAAGGGACACCATATATTTT CAWGRDTIYF
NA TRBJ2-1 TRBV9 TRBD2 TGTGCCAGCAGCGTGGGACTAGAGCACTACAATGAGCAGTTCTTC CASSVGLEHYNEQFF
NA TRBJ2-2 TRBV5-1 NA TGCGCCAGCAGCTTGGCTCAGGGGCGAATCGGGGAGCTGTTTTTT CASSLAQGRIGELFF
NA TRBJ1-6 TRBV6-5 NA TGTGCCAGCAGTTACGGCGGGCACTCCTATAATTCACCCCTCCACTTT CASSYGGHSYNSPLHF
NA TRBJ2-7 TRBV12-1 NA TGTGCCAGCAGTTGCCCCAGGGGCCCCTACGAGCAGTACTTC CASSCPRGPYEQYF
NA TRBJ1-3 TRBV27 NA TGTGCCAGCAGCTTTAGCGGGACTACAAACACCATATATTTT CASSFSGTTNTIYF
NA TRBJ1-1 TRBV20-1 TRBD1 TGCAGTGCTAGTAGGGACAGTTACACTGAAGCTTTCTTT CSASRDSYTEAFF
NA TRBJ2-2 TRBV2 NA TGTGCCAGCACAGAATGGGTTCTATCGGGGGAGCGCACCGGGGAGCTGTTTTTT CASTEWVLSGERTGELFF
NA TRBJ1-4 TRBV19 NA TGTGCCAGTGGGGCAAAAAGCAGCCCCGAAAAACTGTTTTTT CASGAKSSPEKLFF
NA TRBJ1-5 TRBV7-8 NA TGTGCCAGCAGCCGACAGGTCCTCAATCAGCCCCAGCATTTT CASSRQVLNQPQHF
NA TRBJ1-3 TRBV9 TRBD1 TGTGCCAGCAGCGAGAGTGGAGGGGGCTTCTCTGGAAACACCATATATTTT CASSESGGGFSGNTIYF
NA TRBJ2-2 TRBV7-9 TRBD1 TGTGCCAGCAGCTTGGGGACAGGGGGCTTTCTGTTTTTT CASSLGTGGFLFF
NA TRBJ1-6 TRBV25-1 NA TGTGCCAGCACTCCTCAAGGGGGTGGATCACCCCTCCACTTT CASTPQGGGSPLHF
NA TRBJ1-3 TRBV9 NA TGTGCCAGCAGTTTTACAGATATCTCTGGAAACACCATATATTTT CASSFTDISGNTIYF
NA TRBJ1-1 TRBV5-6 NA TGTGCCAGCCGCCGAGTGAACACTGAAGCTTTCTTT CASRRVNTEAFF
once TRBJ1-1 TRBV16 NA TGTGCCAGCAGCCCCCAGACAGGAGCCATGAACACTGAAGCTTTCTTT CASSPQTGAMNTEAFF
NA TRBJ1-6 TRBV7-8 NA TGTGCCAGCAGCTTGGACAGCACTAATTCACCCCTCCACTTT CASSLDSTNSPLHF
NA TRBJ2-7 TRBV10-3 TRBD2 TGTGCCATCAATGACGGGGGGGTCCGCGAGCAGTACTTC CAINDGGVREQYF
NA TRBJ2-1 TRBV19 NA TGTGCCAGTAGCCTCCCCATCGGCTCCTACAATGAGCAGTTCTTC CASSLPIGSYNEQFF
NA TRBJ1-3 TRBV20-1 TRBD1 TGCAGTGCCAGTCCCGGGACAGGGGGTGCGGGAAACACCATATATTTT CSASPGTGGAGNTIYF
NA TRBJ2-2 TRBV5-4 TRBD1 TGTGCCAGCAGCAGGGACAGGGTGGTCACCGGGGAGCTGTTTTTT CASSRDRVVTGELFF
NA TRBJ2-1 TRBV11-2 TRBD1 TGTGCCAGCAGCTCCCGGGACAGGCCCAACAATGAGCAGTTCTTC CASSSRDRPNNEQFF
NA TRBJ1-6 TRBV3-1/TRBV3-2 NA TGTGCCAGCAGCCAGGGCCAGGGCTCTAATTCACCCCTCCACTTT CASSQGQGSNSPLHF
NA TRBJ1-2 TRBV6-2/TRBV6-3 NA TGTGCCAGCAGTTACTCGATGGCAGGCTATGGCTACACCTTC CASSYSMAGYGYTF
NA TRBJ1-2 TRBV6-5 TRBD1 TGTGCCAGCAGGCACCACAGGGGGACAAACTATGGCTACACCTTC CASRHHRGTNYGYTF
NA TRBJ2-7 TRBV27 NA TGTGCCAGCAGTTTACCAGGGTACGAGCAGTACTTC CASSLPGYEQYF
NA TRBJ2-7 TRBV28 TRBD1 TGTGCCAGCAGCTCGCCGGGACAGACCTACGAGCAGTACTTC CASSSPGQTYEQYF
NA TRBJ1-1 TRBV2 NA TGTGCCAGCAGTGACCCCTTCATAATAGAAGCTTTCTTT CASSDPFIIEAFF
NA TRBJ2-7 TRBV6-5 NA TGTGCCAGCAGTTACTCCTTGGGCCCGACCTACGAGCAGTACTTC CASSYSLGPTYEQYF
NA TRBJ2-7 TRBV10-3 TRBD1 TGTGCCATCAGTGAGTTTTTCCTGGGACAGGGGGCGGACCACGAGCAGTACTTC CAISEFFLGQGADHEQYF
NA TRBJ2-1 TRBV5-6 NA TGTGCCAGCAGCTTGGCCAATGAGCAGTTCTTC CASSLANEQFF
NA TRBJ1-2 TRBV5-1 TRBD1 TGCGCCAGCAGCTTTGACAGGGGGCGGGCCTATGGCTACACCTTC CASSFDRGRAYGYTF